The sample holds one count of the clone carrying this TCR beta chain. This specimen comes from a study of blood T cell repertoires in COVID-19. Study as a whole: There were acute and convalescent COVID-19 samples, and they came from the United States, Italy and Spain. Nucleic acid was either cDNA or gDNA, and it came from T cells, B-cell-depleted T cells, or PBMCs.

Unmatched junction bases numbered 10, after V lost 3 bases and J lost 9 bases. The CDR3 runs 15 residues. In germline, CDR1 is SGDLS, CDR2 YYNGEE. In the study's own analysis: Nucleated cell number was recorded as an estimate derived from reference gene primer amplification. Generated by immunoSEQ multiplex PCR, the TCRdb table keeps only in-frame clones and is missing some. That table supplies the V and J calls and clone size; D and trimming were determined from the DNA. The sample lists around 58,000 clones, roughly 85% seen once, with about 18% in the top ten. The rearrangement uses TRBV9 and TRBJ2-1; TRBD1 agrees at 9 bases. Sequencing was performed on peripheral blood. The clonotype comes from a human donor in a cohort sampled during active COVID-19. The CDR3: CASSDDRGGAGEQFF. In nucleotides, the CDR3 is TGTGCCAGCAGCGACGACAGGGGGGGTGCGGGTGAGCAGTTCTTC.